One and the same sample provided the 6 T cell receptor beta chains below, sequenced in a study of T cells in Graves' hyperthyroidism and ophthalmopathy. The source material, RNA transcripts, was used to amplify TCR beta CDR3 regions. Carried out on the TCR CDR3, a first-round RT-PCR used the HTBI primer set. TCRdb re-called the multiplex PCR reads with MiXCR, one entry per CDR3 protein. The sample contains around 700,000 distinct CDR3 sequences, around 40% of which appear only once. The specimen sequenced was blood. The receptors here all came from a woman in her thirties or forties with Graves' hyperthyroidism.

This chain joins TRBV18 and TRBJ1-4; D perhaps matches TRBD1 (5 bases). The CDR3 extends over 14 amino acids. V was pared by 6 bases and J by 8 bases, with 16 bases between. Germline V gives CDR1 KGHSH, CDR2 LQKENI. CDR3 amino acids: CASSTRVEGEKLFF. CDR3 DNA sequence: TGTGCCAGCTCGACACGGGTCGAGGGGGAAAAACTGTTTTTT. The full variable domain, completed using reference TRBV18 and TRBJ1-4, is NAGVMQNPRHLVRRRGQEARLRCSPMKGHSHVYWYRQLPEEGLKFMVYLQKENIIDESGMPKERFSAEFPKEGPSILRIQQVVRGDSAAYFCASSTRVEGEKLFFGSGTQLSVL.

The table lists this clonotype with a count of one. The chain links TRBV29-1 to TRBJ1-2, with 11 bases matching TRBD1. Germline V lookup: CDR1 SQVTM, CDR2 ANQGSEA. J was trimmed by 0 bases and V by 3 bases; bases with no gene match: 3. The CDR3 length is 15 residues. The chain's CDR3 is CSVEDRGQANYGYTF. The CDR3 DNA sequence: TGCAGCGTTGAGGACAGGGGGCAAGCTAACTATGGCTACACCTTC.

The gene calls are TRBV20-1 and TRBJ1-5; D is ambiguous. CDR1 and CDR2 (germline): DFQATT, SNEGSKA (reference sequence). Trimming took off 4 bases at V and 0 bases at J, with 25 bases between the two ends. CDR3 length: 19 amino acids. CDR3 residues: CSAIITPGITTYSNQPQHF. CDR3 sequence (DNA): TGCAGTGCTATCATAACCCCGGGCATAACAACTTATAGCAATCAGCCCCAGCATTTT.

This sequence joins TRBV12-3 or TRBV12-4 and TRBJ2-7; 8 bases align to TRBD2. The CDR3 is made up of 14 amino acids. Trimming cost V 4 bases and J 0 bases; bases outside gene matches: 2. In DNA, the CDR3 is TGTGCCAGCAGTTCTGCGGGAGGCTCCTACGAGCAGTACTTC. Its translation is CASSSAGGSYEQYF.

Concerning this clonotype: A much bigger clone sits one base away, suggesting this may be a read error. As the CDR3 is not closed by the conserved phenylalanine or tryptophan, this likely results from a read error. The J gene is TRBJ1-2, the V gene TRBV20-1, with TRBD1 identical over 7 bases. This CDR3 contains 15 residues. Germline V CDR1 and CDR2: DFQATT, SNEGSKA (reference sequence). The ends lost 3 bases at V and 0 bases at J; junction bases unmatched: 7. The CDR3 DNA is TGCAGTGCTAGGGAGGGACAGCGAACTAACTATGGCTACACCCTC. This encodes CSAREGQRTNYGYTL.

The chain couples TRBV7-9 to TRBJ2-7; 7 bases are a match to TRBD2. The trim removed 6 bases at V and 2 bases at J, leaving 10 bases unmatched. The CDR3 has 15 amino acids. Germline-derived CDR1 and CDR2 are SEHNR and FQNEAQ (reference sequence). This CDR3 is CASRIGGAGAYEQYF. The CDR3, as DNA: TGTGCCAGCAGAATCGGGGGTGCGGGGGCCTACGAGCAGTACTTC.